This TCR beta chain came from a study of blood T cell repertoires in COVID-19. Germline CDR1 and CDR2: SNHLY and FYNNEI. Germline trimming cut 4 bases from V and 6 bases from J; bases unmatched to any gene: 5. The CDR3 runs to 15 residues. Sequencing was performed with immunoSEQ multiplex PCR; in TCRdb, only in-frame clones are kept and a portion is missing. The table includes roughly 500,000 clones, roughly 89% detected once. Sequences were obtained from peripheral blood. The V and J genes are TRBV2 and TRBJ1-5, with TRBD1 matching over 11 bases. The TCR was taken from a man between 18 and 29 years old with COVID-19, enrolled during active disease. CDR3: CASSGGQGAVQPQHF. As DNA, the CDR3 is TGTGCCAGCAGTGGCGGACAGGGGGCAGTTCAGCCCCAGCATTTT. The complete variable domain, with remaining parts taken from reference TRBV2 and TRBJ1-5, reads EPEVTQTPSHQVTQMGQEVILRCVPISNHLYFYWYRQILGQKVEFLVSFYNNEISEKSEIFDDQFSVERPDGSNFTLKIRSTKLEDSAMYFCASSGGQGAVQPQHFGDGTRLSIL.